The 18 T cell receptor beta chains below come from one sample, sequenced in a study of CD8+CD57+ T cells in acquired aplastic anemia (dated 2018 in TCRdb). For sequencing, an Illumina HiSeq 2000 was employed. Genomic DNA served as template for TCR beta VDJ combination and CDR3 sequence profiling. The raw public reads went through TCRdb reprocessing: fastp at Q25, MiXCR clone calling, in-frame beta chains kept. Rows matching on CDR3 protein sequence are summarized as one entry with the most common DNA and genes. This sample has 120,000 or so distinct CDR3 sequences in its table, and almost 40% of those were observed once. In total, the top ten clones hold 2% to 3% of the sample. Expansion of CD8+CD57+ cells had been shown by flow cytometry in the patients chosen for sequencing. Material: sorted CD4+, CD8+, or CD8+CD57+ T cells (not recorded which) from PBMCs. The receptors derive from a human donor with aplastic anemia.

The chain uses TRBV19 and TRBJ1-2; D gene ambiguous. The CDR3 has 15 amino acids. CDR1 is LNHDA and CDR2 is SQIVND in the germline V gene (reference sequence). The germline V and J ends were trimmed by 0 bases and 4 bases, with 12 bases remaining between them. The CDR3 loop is CASSIERNRGYGYTF. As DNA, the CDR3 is TGTGCCAGTAGTATAGAGAGGAACAGAGGCTATGGCTACACCTTC.

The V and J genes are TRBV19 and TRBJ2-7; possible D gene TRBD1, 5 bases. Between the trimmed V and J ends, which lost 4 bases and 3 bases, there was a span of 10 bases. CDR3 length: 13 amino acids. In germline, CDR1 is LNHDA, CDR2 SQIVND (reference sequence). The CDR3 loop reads CASSRTTFYEQYF. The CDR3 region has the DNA TGTGCCAGTAGTAGGACAACTTTCTACGAGCAGTACTTC.

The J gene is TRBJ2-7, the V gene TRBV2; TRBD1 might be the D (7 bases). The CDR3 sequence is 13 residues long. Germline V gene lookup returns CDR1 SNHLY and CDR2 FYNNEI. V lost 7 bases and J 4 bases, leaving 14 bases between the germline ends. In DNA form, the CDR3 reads TGTGCCAGCAAGGGAGGACAGGCGTACGAGCAGTACTTC. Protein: CASKGGQAYEQYF.

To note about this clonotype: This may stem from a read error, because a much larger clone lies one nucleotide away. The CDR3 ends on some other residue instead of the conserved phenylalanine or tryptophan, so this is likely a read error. CDR3 region: CASSLKARTNTEAFS. In nucleotides, the CDR3 is TGTGCCAGCAGCTTAAAGGCCAGAACGAACACTGAAGCTTTCTCT. This chain uses TRBV11-2 with TRBJ1-1; D is ambiguous. The CDR3 consists of 15 residues. The V end lost 2 bases, the J end lost 1 base, and 11 bases lay between the germline ends. CDR1 and CDR2 (germline): SGHAT, FQNNGV.

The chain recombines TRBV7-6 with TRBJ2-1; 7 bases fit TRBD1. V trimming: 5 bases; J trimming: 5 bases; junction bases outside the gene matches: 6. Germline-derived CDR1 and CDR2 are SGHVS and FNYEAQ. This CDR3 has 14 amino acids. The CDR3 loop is CASSQQGWDNEQFF. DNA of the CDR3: TGTGCCAGCAGCCAACAGGGGTGGGACAATGAGCAGTTCTTC.

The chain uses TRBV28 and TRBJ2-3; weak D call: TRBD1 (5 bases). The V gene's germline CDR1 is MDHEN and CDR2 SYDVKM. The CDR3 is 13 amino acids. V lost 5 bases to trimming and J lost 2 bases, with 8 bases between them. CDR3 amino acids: CASSTGFTDTQYF. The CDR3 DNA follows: TGTGCCAGCAGTACAGGTTTCACAGATACGCAGTATTTT.

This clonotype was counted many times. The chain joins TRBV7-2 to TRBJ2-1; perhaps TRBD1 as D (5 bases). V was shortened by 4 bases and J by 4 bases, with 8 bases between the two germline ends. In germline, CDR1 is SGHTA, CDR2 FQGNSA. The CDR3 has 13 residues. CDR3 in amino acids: CASSSDSYNEQFF. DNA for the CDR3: TGTGCCAGCAGCTCCGACAGTTACAATGAGCAGTTCTTC.

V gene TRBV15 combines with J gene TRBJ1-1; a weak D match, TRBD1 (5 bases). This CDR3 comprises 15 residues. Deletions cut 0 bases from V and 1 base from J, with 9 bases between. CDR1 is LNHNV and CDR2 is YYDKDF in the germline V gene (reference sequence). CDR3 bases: TGTGCCACCAGCAGAGAAGAGGGGAGGAACACTGAAGCTTTCTTT. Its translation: CATSREEGRNTEAFF.

In nucleotides, the CDR3 is TGTGCCAGCAGGAAACGACAGTCGAACACTGAAGCTTTCTTT. It yields the protein CASRKRQSNTEAFF. The V call is TRBV2, the J call TRBJ1-1; tentative D call: TRBD1 (5 bases). The length of the CDR3 is 14 residues. Between the trimmed V and J ends, which lost 6 bases and 1 base, there was a span of 12 bases. Germline values: CDR1 SNHLY, CDR2 FYNNEI. Combining the CDR3 with reference TRBV2 and TRBJ1-1 gives the whole variable domain EPEVTQTPSHQVTQMGQEVILRCVPISNHLYFYWYRQILGQKVEFLVSFYNNEISEKSEIFDDQFSVERPDGSNFTLKIRSTKLEDSAMYFCASRKRQSNTEAFFGQGTRLTVV.

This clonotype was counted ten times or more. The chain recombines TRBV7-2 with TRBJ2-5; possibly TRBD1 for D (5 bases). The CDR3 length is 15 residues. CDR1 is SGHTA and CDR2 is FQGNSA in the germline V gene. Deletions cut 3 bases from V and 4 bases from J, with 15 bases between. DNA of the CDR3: TGTGCCAGCAGCTTGCCCAGGGTGTTTGGAGAGACCCAGTACTTC. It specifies CASSLPRVFGETQYF.

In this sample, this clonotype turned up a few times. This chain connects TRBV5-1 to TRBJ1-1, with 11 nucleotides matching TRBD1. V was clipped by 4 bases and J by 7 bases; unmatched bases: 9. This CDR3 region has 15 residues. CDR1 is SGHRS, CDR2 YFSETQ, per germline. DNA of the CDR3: TGCGCCAGCAGCCCCCGGACAGGGGGCTTGGTTGAAGCTTTCTTT. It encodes CASSPRTGGLVEAFF.

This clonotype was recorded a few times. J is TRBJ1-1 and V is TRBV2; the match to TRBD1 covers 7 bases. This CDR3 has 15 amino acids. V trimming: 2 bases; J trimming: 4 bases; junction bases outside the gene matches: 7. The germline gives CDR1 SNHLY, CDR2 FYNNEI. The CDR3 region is CASSERSAGGTEAFF. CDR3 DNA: TGTGCCAGCAGTGAACGTTCGGCAGGGGGCACTGAAGCTTTCTTT.

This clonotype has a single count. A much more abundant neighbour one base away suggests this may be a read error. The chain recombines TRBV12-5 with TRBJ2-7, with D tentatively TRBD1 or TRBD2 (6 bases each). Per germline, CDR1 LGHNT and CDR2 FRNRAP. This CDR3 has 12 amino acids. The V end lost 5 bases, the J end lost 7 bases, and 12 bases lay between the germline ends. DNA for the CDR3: TGTGCTAGTGGTCCACAGGGAGGAGAGCAGTACTTC. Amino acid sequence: CASGPQGGEQYF. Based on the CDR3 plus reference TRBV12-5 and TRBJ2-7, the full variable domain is DARVTQTPRHKVTEMGQEVTMRCQPILGHNTVFWYRQTMMQGLELLAYFRNRAPLDDSGMPKDRFSAEMPDATLATLKIQPSEPRDSAVYFCASGPQGGEQYFGPGTRLTVT.

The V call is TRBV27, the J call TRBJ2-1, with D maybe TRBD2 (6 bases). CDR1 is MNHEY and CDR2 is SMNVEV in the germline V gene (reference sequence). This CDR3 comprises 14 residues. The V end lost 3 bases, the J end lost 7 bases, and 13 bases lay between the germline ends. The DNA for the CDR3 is TGTGCCAGCAGTTTTGGAGGGGCGGGTAATGAGCAGTTCTTC. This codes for CASSFGGAGNEQFF.

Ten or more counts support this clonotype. CDR3 DNA: TGCAGTGCGCCCCCGGACAGGGCTTACAATGAGCAGTTCTTC. Its protein product is CSAPPDRAYNEQFF. The chain employs TRBV20-1 and TRBJ2-1; 8 bases agree with TRBD1. The CDR3 has 14 residues. Germline CDR1 and CDR2: DFQATT and SNEGSKA (reference sequence). The V and J ends lost 6 bases and 4 bases, in that order; junction bases with no gene match: 8.

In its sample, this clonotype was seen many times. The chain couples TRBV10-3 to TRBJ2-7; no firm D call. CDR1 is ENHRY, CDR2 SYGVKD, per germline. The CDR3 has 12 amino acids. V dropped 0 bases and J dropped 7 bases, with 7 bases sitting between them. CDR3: CAISESIVEQYF. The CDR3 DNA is TGTGCCATCAGTGAGTCAATCGTGGAGCAGTACTTC.

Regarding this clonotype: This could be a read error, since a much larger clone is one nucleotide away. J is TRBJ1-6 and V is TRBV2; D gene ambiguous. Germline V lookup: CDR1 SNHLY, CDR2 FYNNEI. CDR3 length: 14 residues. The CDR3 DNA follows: TGTGCCAGCAGTGAAAACTCCTATAATTCATCCCTCCACTTT. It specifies CASSENSYNSSLHF. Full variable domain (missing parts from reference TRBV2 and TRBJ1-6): EPEVTQTPSHQVTQMGQEVILRCVPISNHLYFYWYRQILGQKVEFLVSFYNNEISEKSEIFDDQFSVERPDGSNFTLKIRSTKLEDSAMYFCASSENSYNSSLHFGNGTRLTVT.

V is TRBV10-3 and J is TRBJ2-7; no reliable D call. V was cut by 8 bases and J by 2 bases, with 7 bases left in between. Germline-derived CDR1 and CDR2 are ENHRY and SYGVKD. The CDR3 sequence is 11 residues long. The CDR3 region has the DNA TGTGCCATCCGTCTGACCTACGAGCAGTACTTC. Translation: CAIRLTYEQYF.